This T cell receptor beta chain originates from a study of regulatory T cells in long-lasting Graves disease. Time point reported: newly diagnosed GD, antithyroid drugs for less than 3 months. The TCR library was made from RNA that had been extracted from PBMCs in TRIzol. HTBI primers from iRepertoire and Arm-PCR of CDR3 regions yielded the TCR beta libraries. Each CDR3 protein is one row after TCRdb ran MiXCR on the multiplex PCR reads. Found here are 400,000 to 500,000 distinct CDR3 sequences, roughly 15% of them singletons; the top ten hold roughly 23%. This clonotype was observed many times. V lost 4 bases to trimming and J lost 3 bases, with 10 bases between them. CDR1 is MNHEY and CDR2 is SMNVEV in the germline V gene (reference sequence). The CDR3 is 14 residues long. This sample was also put to use in a study of T cells in Graves' hyperthyroidism and ophthalmopathy.

The sample was peripheral blood mononuclear cells (PBMCs), taken at new diagnosis, from a patient treated with antithyroid drugs. The V call is TRBV27, the J call TRBJ2-1, with D possibly matching TRBD2 (6 bases). This TCR derives from a woman between 18 and 29 years old with Graves disease. CDR3 DNA sequence: TGTGCCAGCAGTTCTGGACTAAGCTACAATGAGCAGTTCTTC. Encoded protein: CASSSGLSYNEQFF.